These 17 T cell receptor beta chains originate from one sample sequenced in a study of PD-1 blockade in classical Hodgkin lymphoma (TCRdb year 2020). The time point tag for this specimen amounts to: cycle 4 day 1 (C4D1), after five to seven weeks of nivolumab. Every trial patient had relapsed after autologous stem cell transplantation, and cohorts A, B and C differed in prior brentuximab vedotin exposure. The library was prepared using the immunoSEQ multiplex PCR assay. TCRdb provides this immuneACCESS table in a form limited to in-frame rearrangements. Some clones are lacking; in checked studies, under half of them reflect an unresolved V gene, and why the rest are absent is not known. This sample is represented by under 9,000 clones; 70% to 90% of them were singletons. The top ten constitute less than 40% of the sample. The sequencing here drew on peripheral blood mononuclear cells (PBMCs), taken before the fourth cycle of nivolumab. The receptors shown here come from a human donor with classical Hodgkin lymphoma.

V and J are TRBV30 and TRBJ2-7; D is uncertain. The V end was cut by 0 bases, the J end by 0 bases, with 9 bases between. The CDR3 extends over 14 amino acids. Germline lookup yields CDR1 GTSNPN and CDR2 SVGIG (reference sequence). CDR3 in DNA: TGTGCCTGGAGTGTATTGGGTGTCTCCTACGAGCAGTACTTC. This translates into CAWSVLGVSYEQYF.

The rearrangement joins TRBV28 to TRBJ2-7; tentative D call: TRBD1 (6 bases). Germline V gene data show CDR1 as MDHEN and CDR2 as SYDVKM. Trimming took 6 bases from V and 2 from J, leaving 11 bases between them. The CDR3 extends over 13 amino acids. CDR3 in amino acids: CASRGTPPYEQYF. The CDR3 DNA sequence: TGTGCCAGCAGGGGGACACCGCCCTACGAGCAGTACTTC.

Written as DNA, the CDR3 is TGTGCCATCAGTGAAGGCGGGAGTGGAAGCTCCTACAATGAGCAGTTCTTC. It encodes CAISEGGSGSSYNEQFF. The rearrangement uses TRBV10-3 and TRBJ2-1; 7 bases are a match to TRBD2. After removal of 3 bases from V and 0 bases from J, the junction contained 8 bases not matched to a gene. The CDR3 is made up of 17 amino acids. Germline V CDR1 and CDR2: ENHRY, SYGVKD.

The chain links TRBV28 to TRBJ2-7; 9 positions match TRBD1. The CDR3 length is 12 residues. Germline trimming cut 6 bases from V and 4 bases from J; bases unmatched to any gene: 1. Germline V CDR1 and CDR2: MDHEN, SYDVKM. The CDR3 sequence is CASSGQGYEQYF. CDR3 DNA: TGTGCCAGCAGCGGACAGGGGTACGAGCAGTACTTC.

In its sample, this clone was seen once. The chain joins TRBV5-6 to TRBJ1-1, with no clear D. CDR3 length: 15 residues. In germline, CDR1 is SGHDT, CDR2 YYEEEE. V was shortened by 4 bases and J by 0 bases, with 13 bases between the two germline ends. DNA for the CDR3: TGTGCCAGCAGCCAGCTCGGACCGATGAACACTGAAGCTTTCTTT. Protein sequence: CASSQLGPMNTEAFF.

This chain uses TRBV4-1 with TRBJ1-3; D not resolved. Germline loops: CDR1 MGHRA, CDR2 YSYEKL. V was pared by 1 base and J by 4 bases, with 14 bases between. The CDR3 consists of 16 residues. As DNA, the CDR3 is TGCGCCAGCAGCCAAGTCGTTGGGGATACCGGAAACACCATATATTTT. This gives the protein CASSQVVGDTGNTIYF.

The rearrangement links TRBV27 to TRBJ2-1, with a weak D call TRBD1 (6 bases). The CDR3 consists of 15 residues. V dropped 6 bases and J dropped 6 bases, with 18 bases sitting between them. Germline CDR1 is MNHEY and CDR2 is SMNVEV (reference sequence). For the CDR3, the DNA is TGTGCCAGCAGCCTGGGCCCCACAGGGATCAATGAGCAGTTCTTC. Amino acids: CASSLGPTGINEQFF.

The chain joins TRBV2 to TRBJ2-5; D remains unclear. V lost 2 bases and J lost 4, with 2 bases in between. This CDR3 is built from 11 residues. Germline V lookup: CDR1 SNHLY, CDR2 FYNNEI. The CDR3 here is CASSETETQYF. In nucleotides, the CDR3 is TGTGCCAGCAGTGAAACAGAGACCCAGTACTTC.

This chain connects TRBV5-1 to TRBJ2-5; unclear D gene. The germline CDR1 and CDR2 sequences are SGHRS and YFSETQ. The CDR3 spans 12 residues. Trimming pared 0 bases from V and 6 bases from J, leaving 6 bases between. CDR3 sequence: CASSLAEQTQYF. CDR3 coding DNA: TGCGCCAGCAGCTTGGCCGAACAGACCCAGTACTTC.

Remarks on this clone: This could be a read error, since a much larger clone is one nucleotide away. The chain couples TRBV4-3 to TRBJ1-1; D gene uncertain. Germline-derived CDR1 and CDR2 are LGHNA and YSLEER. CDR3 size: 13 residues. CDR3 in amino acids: CVSSPQRNTEAFF. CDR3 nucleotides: TGCGTCAGCAGCCCTCAACGGAACACTGAAGCTTTCTTT.

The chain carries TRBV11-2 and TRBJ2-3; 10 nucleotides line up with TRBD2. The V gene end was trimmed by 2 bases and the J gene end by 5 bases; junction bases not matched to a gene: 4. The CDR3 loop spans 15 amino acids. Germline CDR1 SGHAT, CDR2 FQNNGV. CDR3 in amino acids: CASSLQAGGLDTQYF. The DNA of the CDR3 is TGTGCCAGCAGCTTACAAGCGGGAGGGCTAGATACGCAGTATTTT.

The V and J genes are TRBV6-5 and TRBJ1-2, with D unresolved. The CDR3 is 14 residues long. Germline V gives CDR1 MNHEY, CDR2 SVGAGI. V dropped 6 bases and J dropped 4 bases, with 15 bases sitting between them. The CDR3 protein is CASRDGRIPYGYTF. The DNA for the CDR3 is TGTGCCAGCAGGGACGGACGGATTCCCTATGGCTACACCTTC.

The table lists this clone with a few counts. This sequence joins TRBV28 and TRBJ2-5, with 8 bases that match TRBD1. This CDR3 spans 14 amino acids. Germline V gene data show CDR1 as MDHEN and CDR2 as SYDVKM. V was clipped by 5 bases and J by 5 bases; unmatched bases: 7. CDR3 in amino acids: CASSKSGGLETQYF. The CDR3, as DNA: TGTGCCAGCAGTAAATCAGGGGGCTTGGAGACCCAGTACTTC.

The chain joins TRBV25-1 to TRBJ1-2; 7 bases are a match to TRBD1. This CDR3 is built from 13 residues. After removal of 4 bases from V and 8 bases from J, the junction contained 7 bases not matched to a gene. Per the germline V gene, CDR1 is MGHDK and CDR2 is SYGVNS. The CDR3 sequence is CASSVGGAGGYTF. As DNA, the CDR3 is TGTGCCAGCAGTGTAGGGGGCGCTGGGGGCTACACCTTC.

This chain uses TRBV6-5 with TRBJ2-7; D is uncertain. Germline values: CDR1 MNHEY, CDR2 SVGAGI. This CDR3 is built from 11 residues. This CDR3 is CATRNAYEQYF. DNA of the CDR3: TGTGCAACCCGGAACGCCTACGAGCAGTACTTC.

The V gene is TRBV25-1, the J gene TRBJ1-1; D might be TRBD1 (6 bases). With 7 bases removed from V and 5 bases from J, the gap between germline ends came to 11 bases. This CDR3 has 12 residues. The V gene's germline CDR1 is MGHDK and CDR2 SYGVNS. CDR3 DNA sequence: TGTGCCAGCACCACAGGGAGGACTGAAGCTTTCTTT. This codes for CASTTGRTEAFF. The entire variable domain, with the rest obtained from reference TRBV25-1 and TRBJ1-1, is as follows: EADIYQTPRYLVIGTGKKITLECSQTMGHDKMYWYQQDPGMELHLIHYSYGVNSTEKGDLSSESTVSRIRTEHFPLTLESARPSHTSQYLCASTTGRTEAFFGQGTRLTVV.

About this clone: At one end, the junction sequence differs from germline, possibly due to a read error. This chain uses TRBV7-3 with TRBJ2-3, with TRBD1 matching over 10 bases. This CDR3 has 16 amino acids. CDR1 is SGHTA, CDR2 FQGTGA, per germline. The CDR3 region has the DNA TGTGCCAGCAGCCCGACAGGGGGCCAGAGCACATATACGCAGTATTTT. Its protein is CASSPTGGQSTYTQYF.